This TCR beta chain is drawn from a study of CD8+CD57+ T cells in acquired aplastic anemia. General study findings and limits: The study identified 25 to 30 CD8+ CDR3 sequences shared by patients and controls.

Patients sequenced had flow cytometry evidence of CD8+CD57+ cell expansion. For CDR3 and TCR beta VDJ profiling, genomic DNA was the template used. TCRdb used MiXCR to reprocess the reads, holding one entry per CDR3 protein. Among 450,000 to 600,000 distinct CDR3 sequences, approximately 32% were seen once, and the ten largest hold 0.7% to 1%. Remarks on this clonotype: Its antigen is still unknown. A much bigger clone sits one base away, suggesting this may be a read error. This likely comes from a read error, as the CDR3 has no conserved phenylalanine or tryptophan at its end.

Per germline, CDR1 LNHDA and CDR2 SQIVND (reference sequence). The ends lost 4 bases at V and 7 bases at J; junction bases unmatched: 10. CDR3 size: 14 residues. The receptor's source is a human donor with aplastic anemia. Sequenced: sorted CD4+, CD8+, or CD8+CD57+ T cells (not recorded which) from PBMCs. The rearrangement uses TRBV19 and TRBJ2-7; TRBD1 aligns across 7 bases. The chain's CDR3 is CASSTRQGSWEQYL. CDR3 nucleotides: TGTGCCAGTAGTACCCGACAGGGATCATGGGAGCAGTACCTC.